The 4 T cell receptor beta chains listed next were all sequenced from one sample in a study of beta chain features in type 1 diabetes. Findings and limits, study-wide: A moderate, significant TCRB CDR3 shortening appeared in type 1 diabetes across four CD4+ subsets.

Their specific antigens are unknown. The whole isolated RNA underwent reverse transcription, so sequencing captured expressed TCRB transcripts. Assay used: immunoSEQ multiplex PCR; TCRdb lists only in-frame clones, some missing. The data hold some 640,000 clones, with more than 12% observed a single time. Sequencing was done on a sample of naive CD4+ T cells from blood. The receptors derive from a man younger than 30 with type 1 diabetes.

This clone was detected a few times. V gene TRBV7-2 combines with J gene TRBJ1-3; 9 bases are a match to TRBD1. Trimming at V came to 5 bases and at J to 5 bases, leaving 4 bases not matched to a gene. The CDR3 sequence is 14 residues long. Germline V gene lookup returns CDR1 SGHTA and CDR2 FQGNSA. The CDR3 protein is CASSPDRGRNTIYF. CDR3 nucleotides: TGTGCCAGCAGCCCGGACAGGGGTAGAAACACCATATATTTT.

The CDR3 loop is CAWIFGGHREAFF. CDR3 nucleotide sequence: TGTGCCTGGATCTTTGGGGGACATCGGGAAGCTTTCTTT. V usage is TRBV30 and J usage is TRBJ1-1, with TRBD1 as a possible D gene (6 bases). This CDR3 is built from 13 residues. The V gene lost 4 bases and the J gene lost 8 bases, with 17 bases spanning the gap. CDR1 GTSNPN and CDR2 SVGIG come from the germline V gene (reference sequence). The full variable domain, its missing parts supplied by reference TRBV30 and TRBJ1-1, is SQTIHQWPATLVQPVGSPLSLECTVEGTSNPNLYWYRQAAGRGLQLLFYSVGIGQISSEVPQNLSASRPQDRQFILSSKKLLLSDSGFYLCAWIFGGHREAFFGQGTRLTVV.

The chain has TRBV7-9 and TRBJ1-2, with TRBD1 as a possible D gene (5 bases). Trimming took off 5 bases at V and 4 bases at J, with 11 bases between the two ends. The CDR3 has 13 amino acids. Germline values: CDR1 SEHNR, CDR2 FQNEAQ (reference sequence). The CDR3 spells CASSQGQGYGYTF. CDR3 bases: TGTGCCAGCAGCCAAGGACAAGGCTATGGCTACACCTTC.

The CDR3 DNA sequence: TGCGCCAGCAGCCAAGGCGTAGGGGTGAATGGCTACACCTTC. Amino acid sequence: CASSQGVGVNGYTF. V is TRBV4-1 and J is TRBJ1-2, with D possibly TRBD1 on 5 matching bases. Trimming shortened V by 1 base and J by 6 bases, and 12 bases separated the two germline ends. Germline CDR1 and CDR2: MGHRA and YSYEKL. CDR3 size: 14 residues.